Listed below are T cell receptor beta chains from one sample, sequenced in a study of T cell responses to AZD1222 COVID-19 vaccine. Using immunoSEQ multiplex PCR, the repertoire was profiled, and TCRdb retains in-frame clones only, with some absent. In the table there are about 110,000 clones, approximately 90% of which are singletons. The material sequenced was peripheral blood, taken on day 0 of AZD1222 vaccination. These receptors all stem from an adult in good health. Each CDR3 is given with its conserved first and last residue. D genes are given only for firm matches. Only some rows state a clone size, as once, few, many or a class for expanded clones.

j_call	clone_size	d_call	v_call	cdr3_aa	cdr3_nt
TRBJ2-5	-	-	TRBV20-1	CSGKAEETQYF	TGCAGTGGCAAAGCTGAAGAGACCCAGTACTTC
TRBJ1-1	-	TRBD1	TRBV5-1	CASSLEAGGLTEAFF	TGCGCCAGCAGCTTGGAAGCAGGGGGCTTGACTGAAGCTTTCTTT
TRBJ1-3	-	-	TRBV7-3	CASSPTGTSGNTIYF	TGTGCCAGCAGTCCTACAGGTACCTCTGGAAACACCATATATTTT
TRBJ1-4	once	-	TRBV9	CASSPGRGYGGGANEKLFF	TGTGCCAGCAGTCCAGGTCGAGGCTACGGTGGGGGGGCTAATGAAAAACTGTTTTTT
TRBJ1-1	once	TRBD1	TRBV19	CASKTNRGRPEAFF	TGTGCCAGTAAGACTAACAGGGGGCGGCCTGAAGCTTTCTTT
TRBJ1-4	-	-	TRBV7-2	CASSLNAGGTKEKLFF	TGTGCCAGCAGTTTAAACGCGGGAGGTACTAAGGAAAAACTGTTTTTT
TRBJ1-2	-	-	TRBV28	CASSLDPYGYTF	TGTGCCAGCAGTCTCGATCCCTATGGCTACACCTTC
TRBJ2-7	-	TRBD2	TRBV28	CASSRAGTSSYEQYF	TGTGCCAGCAGTCGCGCCGGGACTAGCTCCTACGAGCAGTACTTC
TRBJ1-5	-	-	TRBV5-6	CASSAQGRRNQPQHF	TGTGCCAGCAGCGCCCAGGGACGGCGCAATCAGCCCCAGCATTTT
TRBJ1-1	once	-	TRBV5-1	CASSFSGRPNTEAFF	TGCGCCAGCAGCTTTTCCGGACGCCCGAACACTGAAGCTTTCTTT
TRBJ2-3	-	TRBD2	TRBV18	CASSPPAGGGTDTQYF	TGTGCCAGCTCACCACCAGCGGGAGGGGGCACAGATACGCAGTATTTT
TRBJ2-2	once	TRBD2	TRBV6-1	CASSERGTSPAGELFF	TGTGCCAGCAGTGAGAGAGGGACTAGCCCGGCCGGGGAGCTGTTTTTT
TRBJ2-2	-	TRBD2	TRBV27	CASSGGTGELFF	TGTGCCAGCTCGGGGGGGACCGGGGAGCTGTTTTTT
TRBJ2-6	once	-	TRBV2	CASSERGFGANVLTF	TGTGCCAGCAGTGAAAGGGGCTTCGGGGCCAACGTCCTGACTTTC
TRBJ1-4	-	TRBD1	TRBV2	CASSQDRGRNEKLFF	TGTGCCAGCAGCCAGGACAGGGGAAGGAATGAAAAACTGTTTTTT
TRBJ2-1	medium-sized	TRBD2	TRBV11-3	CASSPREGNEQFF	TGTGCCAGCAGCCCGCGGGAGGGGAATGAGCAGTTCTTC
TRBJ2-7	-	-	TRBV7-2	CALRAEGYEQYF	TGTGCCCTTAGGGCCGAAGGCTACGAGCAGTACTTC
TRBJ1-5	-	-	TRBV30	CAWSVTGAGQPQHF	TGTGCCTGGAGTGTAACGGGGGCGGGTCAGCCCCAGCATTTT
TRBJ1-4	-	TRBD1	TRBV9	CASSTLTGGNEKLFF	TGTGCCAGCAGCACACTAACAGGGGGGAATGAAAAACTGTTTTTT
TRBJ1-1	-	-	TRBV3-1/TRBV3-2	CASSQDLQHVNTEAFF	TGTGCCAGCAGCCAAGATCTCCAACATGTGAACACTGAAGCTTTCTTT
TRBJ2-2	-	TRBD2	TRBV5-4	CASSNSGTSGPGELFF	TGTGCCAGCAGCAATTCCGGGACTAGCGGGCCCGGGGAGCTGTTTTTT
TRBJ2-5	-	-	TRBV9	CASSVGSGAKTQYF	TGTGCCAGCAGCGTAGGGTCGGGGGCGAAGACCCAGTACTTC
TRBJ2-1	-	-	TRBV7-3	CASSPGRNEQFF	TGTGCCAGCAGCCCTGGGAGGAATGAGCAGTTCTTC
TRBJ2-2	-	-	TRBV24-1	CATSGGQGRSGELFF	TGTGCCACCAGCGGGGGCCAGGGGAGGTCCGGGGAGCTGTTTTTT
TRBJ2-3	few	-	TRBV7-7	CASSAGGTQYF	TGTGCTAGCAGCGCCGGAGGGACGCAGTATTTT
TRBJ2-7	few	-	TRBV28	CASSGGARYYEQYF	TGTGCCAGCAGTGGCGGGGCCCGGTACTACGAGCAGTACTTC
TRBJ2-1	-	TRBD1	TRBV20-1	CSADRANEQFF	TGCAGTGCTGACAGGGCCAATGAGCAGTTCTTC
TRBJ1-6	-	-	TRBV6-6	CASSPRSANSPLHF	TGTGCCAGCAGCCCAAGGTCCGCTAATTCACCCCTCCACTTT
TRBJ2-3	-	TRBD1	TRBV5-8	CASSTSTGTGRADTQYF	TGTGCCAGCAGCACCTCCACCGGGACAGGTCGAGCAGATACGCAGTATTTT
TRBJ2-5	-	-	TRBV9	CASSAHRDQETQYF	TGTGCCAGCAGCGCCCACAGAGATCAAGAGACCCAGTACTTC
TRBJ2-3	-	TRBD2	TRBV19	CASSEPGLAVPGGTDTQYF	TGTGCCAGTAGTGAACCGGGACTAGCGGTCCCAGGAGGCACAGATACGCAGTATTTT
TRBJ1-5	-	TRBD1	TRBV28	CASRTGTGGNNQPQHF	TGTGCCAGCAGGACCGGGACAGGGGGCAACAATCAGCCCCAGCATTTT
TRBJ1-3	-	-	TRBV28	CASNLRGVGNTIYF	TGTGCCAGCAACCTACGGGGGGTAGGAAACACCATATATTTT
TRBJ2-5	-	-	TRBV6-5	CASRLGQETQYF	TGTGCCAGCAGACTCGGCCAAGAGACCCAGTACTTC
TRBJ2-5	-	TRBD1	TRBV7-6	CASSFIGQGNQETQYF	TGTGCCAGCAGCTTCATAGGACAGGGGAACCAAGAGACCCAGTACTTC
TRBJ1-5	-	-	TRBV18	CASSPEIGGANQPQHF	TGTGCCAGCTCACCCGAGATTGGGGGCGCAAATCAGCCCCAGCATTTT
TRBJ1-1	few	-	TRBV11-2	CASSLGGRVPEAFF	TGTGCCAGCAGCTTAGGGGGCAGGGTGCCTGAAGCTTTCTTT
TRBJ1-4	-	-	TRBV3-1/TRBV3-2	CASSRIRGEGKLFF	TGTGCCAGCAGCCGCATAAGAGGGGAAGGAAAACTGTTTTTT
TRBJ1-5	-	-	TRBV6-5	CASRSDSFNQPQHF	TGTGCCAGCAGGTCGGACAGCTTCAATCAGCCCCAGCATTTT
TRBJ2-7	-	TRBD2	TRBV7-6	CASSNVVGTSGLSYEQYF	TGTGCCAGCAGCAACGTAGTGGGGACTAGCGGGCTTTCCTACGAGCAGTACTTC
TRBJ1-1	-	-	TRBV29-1	CSVRQGPMNTEAFF	TGCAGCGTCCGCCAGGGTCCTATGAACACTGAAGCTTTCTTT
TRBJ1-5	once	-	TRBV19	CASKDTGVDQPQHF	TGTGCCAGTAAGGATACGGGGGTAGACCAGCCCCAGCATTTT
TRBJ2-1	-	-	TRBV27	CASSPLGDRLNEQFF	TGTGCCAGCAGCCCCTTGGGGGACCGTTTGAATGAGCAGTTCTTC
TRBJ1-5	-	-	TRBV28	CASSFNRMPSNQPQHF	TGTGCCAGCAGTTTTAACAGGATGCCTAGCAATCAGCCCCAGCATTTT
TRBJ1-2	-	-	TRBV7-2	CASSPVVGYTF	TGTGCCAGCAGCCCCGTGGTCGGCTACACCTTC
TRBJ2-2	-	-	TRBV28	CASRPMGRDTGELFF	TGTGCCAGCAGGCCAATGGGGCGGGACACCGGGGAGCTGTTTTTT
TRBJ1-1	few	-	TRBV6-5	CASSYSDVSRNAFF	TGTGCCAGCAGTTACTCGGACGTGTCCCGCAATGCTTTCTTT
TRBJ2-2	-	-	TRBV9	CASSGTTASTGELFF	TGTGCCAGCAGCGGGACGACCGCCAGCACCGGGGAGCTGTTTTTT